This T cell receptor beta chain was observed in a study of T cell repertoires in cytomegalovirus infection. Whole-study context: It was recently identified HLA-C-restricted and well-studied HLA-B-restricted CMV epitopes that the study used. Indications came from public TCR beta signatures; they pointed to CMV infection and to a matching HLA type.

Via MiXCR, TCRdb re-called the reads, giving one row per CDR3 protein. The data contain about 830,000 distinct CDR3 sequences, roughly 33% of them singletons. Of note for this clonotype: The antigen is not known. The junction departs from germline at one end; a sequencing error may be responsible.

Germline values: CDR1 MNHEY, CDR2 SVGEGT. The CDR3 consists of 13 residues. Findings and limits, study-wide: The ex vivo response was dominated by HLA-C-restricted CMV-specific TCR beta clonotypes.

The material was cultured CD8+ T cells from PBMCs, obtained from culture after CMV antigen stimulation. The receptor was isolated from a human donor in good health (CMV status not recorded). Some clones in this sample may be carry-over from other donors' samples. The J gene is TRBJ2-2, the V gene TRBV6-2 or TRBV6-3; D ambiguous. CDR3 sequence: CANSQSRPGELFF. The CDR3, as DNA: TGTGCCAACAGTCAATCCCGCCCCGGGGAGCTGTTTTTT.